Listed below are T cell receptor beta chains from one sample, sequenced in a study of cytomegalovirus exposure and HLA in healthy donors. TCRdb's table, derived via immunoSEQ multiplex PCR, lists solely in-frame clones and lacks some. The sample consists of 200,000 to 250,000 clones, about four fifths of them appearing once. The specimen sequenced was PBMCs. These receptors were taken from a man aged 25 to 40 in good health and CMV-seronegative. The CDR3 runs from the conserved cysteine through the conserved F or W. The order of the fields is CDR3 length, clone size, V gene, J gene, D gene, CDR3 DNA, CDR3 protein. D genes are given only for firm matches. Some rows mark clone size as missing; the rest say once, few, many or name a class of expanded clone.

13	NA	TRBV7-2	TRBJ1-5	TRBD1	TGTGCCAGCAGCTGGGACAGGGCTCAGCCCCAGCATTTT	CASSWDRAQPQHF
13	NA	TRBV6-1	TRBJ1-5	NA	TGTGCCAGCAGTGTAGAGGGGGATCAGCCCCAGCATTTT	CASSVEGDQPQHF
14	few	TRBV5-6	TRBJ1-1	TRBD1	TGTGCCAGCAGCTTGAGGGGGCAGGGGACTGAAGCTTTCTTT	CASSLRGQGTEAFF
16	NA	TRBV5-1	TRBJ1-3	NA	TGCGCCAGCAGCTTGTCCGGGGGTAGGGCTGGAAACACCATATATTTT	CASSLSGGRAGNTIYF
14	NA	TRBV9	TRBJ1-1	TRBD1	TGTGCCAGCAGCGTCCGAGCAGGGGGCACTGAAGCTTTCTTT	CASSVRAGGTEAFF
16	NA	TRBV27	TRBJ1-3	TRBD1	TGTGCCAGCAGTCCGACAGGGTTTACCCTTGGAAACACCATATATTTT	CASSPTGFTLGNTIYF
15	once	TRBV28	TRBJ1-2	NA	TGTGCCAGCAGTTTAGGTTACGGGTCCATGGATGGCTACACCTTC	CASSLGYGSMDGYTF
14	few	TRBV6-5	TRBJ1-1	TRBD1	TGTGCCAGCAGCCCCTTACAGGGGCAGCGTGAGGCTTTCTTT	CASSPLQGQREAFF
10	NA	TRBV6-1	TRBJ2-7	NA	TGTGCCAGCAGTGAGTACGAGCAGTACTTC	CASSEYEQYF
19	NA	TRBV4-3	TRBJ1-4	TRBD1	TGCGCCAGCAGCCAAGATTACGCGGACAGGGGGTATCAAGTTGAAAAACTGTTTTTT	CASSQDYADRGYQVEKLFF
16	NA	TRBV6-6	TRBJ2-3	TRBD2	TGTGCCAGCAGCCCGGGACTAGCGGGAAGCACAGATACGCAGTATTTT	CASSPGLAGSTDTQYF
15	NA	TRBV7-2	TRBJ2-7	TRBD1	TGTGCCAGCAGCCCCATTCCGGGACAGACGTACGAGCAGTACTTC	CASSPIPGQTYEQYF
15	NA	TRBV5-1	TRBJ2-2	NA	TGCGCCAGCAGCTTGACTGCTCTGAGCACCGGGGAGCTGTTTTTT	CASSLTALSTGELFF
15	NA	TRBV11-2	TRBJ2-7	TRBD1	TGTGCCAGCAGCTTATCTGGGACAGGGGACTACGAGCAGTACTTC	CASSLSGTGDYEQYF
16	NA	TRBV4-1	TRBJ1-5	TRBD1	TGCGCCAGCAGCCCCCGGACAGGGGGCTTAGTTCAGCCCCAGCATTTT	CASSPRTGGLVQPQHF
15	NA	TRBV6-6	TRBJ1-5	NA	TGTGCCAGCAGTTACGCAGGGGAGTTGGATCAGCCCCAGCATTTT	CASSYAGELDQPQHF
15	NA	TRBV5-1	TRBJ2-2	TRBD1	TGCGCCAGCAGCTTCGGACAGGGGCACACCGGGGAGCTGTTTTTT	CASSFGQGHTGELFF
16	NA	TRBV6-5	TRBJ2-7	TRBD2	TGTGCCAGCAGTTACCCTGGACGGGGGGGTCATTACGAGCAGTACTTC	CASSYPGRGGHYEQYF
15	NA	TRBV7-8	TRBJ2-1	NA	TGTGCCAGCAGCTCGGTCTTGGTCGTCTTCAATGAGCAGTTCTTC	CASSSVLVVFNEQFF
15	NA	TRBV2	TRBJ2-7	TRBD1	TGTGCCAGCAGTGTCGGCAGGGGGCGGACCTACGAGCAGTACTTC	CASSVGRGRTYEQYF
14	NA	TRBV7-9	TRBJ2-1	TRBD2	TGTGCCAGCAGCTCCGGGGGGGCCGGCAATGAGCAGTTCTTC	CASSSGGAGNEQFF
16	few	TRBV5-6	TRBJ2-5	TRBD1	TGTGCCAGCAGCTTGTTTCTTCGGACAGGGGATGAGACCCAGTACTTC	CASSLFLRTGDETQYF
15	NA	TRBV6-5	TRBJ1-1	TRBD1	TGTGCCAGCAGTTACTCTTGGACAGGGAACACTGAAGCTTTCTTT	CASSYSWTGNTEAFF
16	few	TRBV12-1	TRBJ1-5	NA	TGTGCCAGCAGCCCTTCGGACAGGGGAAGTAATCAGCCCCAGCATTTT	CASSPSDRGSNQPQHF
16	NA	TRBV19	TRBJ1-5	NA	TGTGCCAGTACCGAAGAGGGGACTTATAGCAATCAGCCCCAGCATTTT	CASTEEGTYSNQPQHF
18	NA	TRBV25-1	TRBJ1-2	NA	TGTGCCAGCAGTGAATCCACCAAACGACATCCAGATAACTATGGCTACACCTTC	CASSESTKRHPDNYGYTF
16	NA	TRBV19	TRBJ1-2	TRBD1	TGTGCCAGTAGTATGACCCGGGACAGGGGAGTGGATGGCTACACCTTC	CASSMTRDRGVDGYTF
14	NA	TRBV4-1	TRBJ1-1	NA	TGCGCCAGCAGCTCCGATGTCGGGAACACTGAAGCTTTCTTT	CASSSDVGNTEAFF
13	few	TRBV2	TRBJ2-7	TRBD2	TGTGCCAGCAGAAGCGGGGGCCCGGACGAGCAGTACTTC	CASRSGGPDEQYF
15	NA	TRBV6-6	TRBJ2-4	NA	TGTGCCAGCAGAACCCCCGCGGTAGCCAAAAACATTCAGTACTTC	CASRTPAVAKNIQYF
15	NA	TRBV15	TRBJ2-7	TRBD1	TGTGCCACCAGCAGCGACAGGGTCAACAGTCACGAGCAGTACTTC	CATSSDRVNSHEQYF
13	NA	TRBV13	TRBJ2-1	TRBD2	TGTGCCAGCAGCGCGGGGGGATACAATGAGCAGTTCTTC	CASSAGGYNEQFF